Described below is a single TCR beta chain sequence and its context. The data are from a study of cytomegalovirus exposure and HLA in healthy donors. The study drew the donors from its approximately 120-subject validation cohort, separate from the roughly 710-subject first cohort. Only in-frame clones appear in the TCRdb table, and some are missing; sequencing was by immunoSEQ multiplex PCR. The sample lists roughly 110,000 clones, about 88% seen once, with around 1.7% in the top ten. Germline trimming cut 3 bases from V and 4 bases from J; bases unmatched to any gene: 4. The V gene's germline CDR1 is MGHRA and CDR2 YSYEKL. The CDR3 length is 16 residues.

This clonotype was obtained from a woman aged 18-29 years in good health and CMV-seropositive. The chain joins TRBV4-1 to TRBJ2-1; 12 bases fit TRBD2. The sample consisted of PBMCs. Here the CDR3 DNA reads TGCGCCAGCAGCCACGCTACTAGCGGGGGGTACAATGAGCAGTTCTTC. As protein: CASSHATSGGYNEQFF.